Below, 15 T cell receptor beta chains from the same sample are listed, as sequenced in a study of blood T cells in healthy people across ages. It was with a sample-barcoded 5' primer and a J-beta primer mix that a second PCR of roughly 6 to 11 cycles was run. One entry per CDR3 protein, called by TCRdb with MiXCR from the 5' RACE reads. The sample lists roughly 500,000 distinct CDR3 sequences; approximately 25% were seen once. The sequenced material came from blood. The origin of the receptors is a woman between 65 and 79 years old in good health.

The chain couples TRBV20-1 to TRBJ1-4; 8 nucleotides line up with TRBD1. The CDR3 consists of 13 residues. The germline CDR1 and CDR2 sequences are DFQATT and SNEGSKA (reference sequence). The junction had 7 bases not matched to a gene; V was cut back by 6 bases and J by 7 bases. The CDR3 loop is CSARTGYGEKLFF. The CDR3 coding sequence is TGCAGTGCCAGGACAGGGTATGGTGAAAAACTGTTTTTT.

The CDR3 coding sequence is TGTGCCAGCAGCTTCGGGGGACCCCCTTCCTACGAGCAGTACTTC. Encoded protein: CASSFGGPPSYEQYF. V is TRBV7-2 and J is TRBJ2-7, with D perhaps TRBD2 (6 bases). The CDR3 contains 15 residues. Trimming left V 3 bases short and J 1 base short, with 13 bases between. Germline values: CDR1 SGHTA, CDR2 FQGNSA.

This chain joins TRBV3-1 and TRBJ2-5; D not certain. V lost 3 bases and J 5 bases, leaving 13 bases between the germline ends. The CDR3 extends over 14 amino acids. The germline V gene has CDR1 LGHDT and CDR2 YNNKEL (reference sequence). The DNA of the CDR3 is TGTGCCAGCAGCCACTGGATGCCGTGGGAGACCCAGTACTTC. This sequence encodes CASSHWMPWETQYF.

This clonotype was seen many times. This sequence joins TRBV5-6 and TRBJ2-6, with a weak D call TRBD2 (5 bases). Between the trimmed V and J ends, which lost 4 bases and 1 base, there was a span of 18 bases. Per the germline V gene, CDR1 is SGHDT and CDR2 is YYEEEE. There are 18 residues in the CDR3. The DNA for the CDR3 is TGTGCCAGCAGCGATAAGGACTGGGCCTGGTCTGGGGCCAACGTCCTGACTTTC. It codes for CASSDKDWAWSGANVLTF. The entire variable domain, with the rest obtained from reference TRBV5-6 and TRBJ2-6, is as follows: DAGVTQSPTHLIKTRGQQVTLRCSPKSGHDTVSWYQQALGQGPQFIFQYYEEEERQRGNFPDRFSGHQFPNYSSELNVNALLLGDSALYLCASSDKDWAWSGANVLTFGAGSRLTVL.

This clonotype was recorded once. This may arise from a read error, as a much more abundant clone is one base away. The chain is built from TRBV29-1 and TRBJ2-1; D not resolved. The DNA end is more similar to TRBJ2-5, so the J call may be wrong. Germline CDR1 reads SQVTM; CDR2 reads ANQGSEA. The CDR3 is 11 residues long. The chain's CDR3 is CGVGSRETQYF. In nucleotides, the CDR3 is TGCGGCGTTGGAAGTAGGGAGACCCAGTACTTC.

This clonotype was seen many times. This chain connects TRBV4-1 to TRBJ1-1; no clear D gene. There are 15 residues in the CDR3. Trimming left V 2 bases short and J 1 base short, with 11 bases between. Germline CDR1 MGHRA, CDR2 YSYEKL. The CDR3 nucleotides are TGCGCCAGCAGCCAAAACCCCGCGGCGAACACTGAAGCTTTCTTT. It specifies CASSQNPAANTEAFF.

The chain is built from TRBV7-2 and TRBJ1-5; D uncertain. The length of the CDR3 is 13 residues. Germline V gives CDR1 SGHTA, CDR2 FQGNSA. V shed 5 bases and J shed 0 bases, with 5 bases lying between them. The CDR3 nucleotides read TGTGCCAGCAGCATGAATAGCAATCAGCCCCAGCATTTT. As protein: CASSMNSNQPQHF.

In its sample, this clonotype was seen a few times. The chain carries TRBV12-3 or TRBV12-4 and TRBJ2-7; maybe TRBD1 (6 bases). The CDR3 sequence is 13 residues long. V lost 4 bases to trimming and J lost 6 bases, with 13 bases between them. The CDR3 region has the DNA TGTGCCAGCAGTTACAGGGTTTTGGCCGAGCAGTACTTC. This encodes CASSYRVLAEQYF.

This clonotype was seen a handful of times. CDR3 sequence (DNA): TGCAGTGCCAATCCCAAACGGCCCCAATATGGCTACACCTTC. It yields the protein CSANPKRPQYGYTF. The genes are TRBV20-1 and TRBJ1-2; D is undetermined. The V end lost 6 bases, the J end lost 5 bases, and 19 bases lay between the germline ends. The CDR3 runs to 14 residues. CDR1 is DFQATT, CDR2 SNEGSKA, per germline (reference sequence).

This clonotype was counted many times. The chain recombines TRBV5-1 with TRBJ1-4, with D tentatively TRBD1 (6 bases). Trimming took 2 bases from V and 5 from J, leaving 13 bases between them. The CDR3 spans 15 residues. Germline V gene sequence: CDR1 SGHRS, CDR2 YFSETQ. The CDR3 is CASSFRTEGNEKLFF. DNA for the CDR3: TGCGCCAGCAGCTTTCGGACAGAGGGGAATGAAAAACTGTTTTTT.

The chain employs TRBV29-1 and TRBJ2-4; D is unclear. CDR3 length: 13 residues. Germline loops: CDR1 SQVTM, CDR2 ANQGSEA. V was clipped by 3 bases and J by 1 base, with 7 bases between them. The chain's CDR3 is CSVEGAAKNIQYF. CDR3 DNA: TGCAGCGTTGAGGGTGCGGCCAAAAACATTCAGTACTTC.

This clonotype was counted once. V and J are TRBV20-1 and TRBJ1-3; D ambiguous. There are 12 residues in the CDR3. Germline values: CDR1 DFQATT, CDR2 SNEGSKA (reference sequence). The V gene lost 5 bases and the J gene lost 3 bases, with 8 bases spanning the gap. The CDR3 loop is CSAPLNGNTIYF. CDR3 nucleotide sequence: TGCAGTGCTCCTCTCAATGGAAACACCATATATTTT.

The chain employs TRBV20-1 and TRBJ2-3, with 9 bases identical to TRBD1. The junction had 7 bases not matched to a gene; V was cut back by 6 bases and J by 3 bases. The CDR3 is made up of 14 amino acids. From germline, CDR1 is DFQATT and CDR2 SNEGSKA (reference sequence). The CDR3 region is CSALGQGSTDTQYF. The CDR3 DNA follows: TGCAGTGCGCTAGGACAGGGGTCGACAGATACGCAGTATTTT.

The genes are TRBV7-2 and TRBJ2-7; 8 nucleotides match TRBD2. J lost 2 bases, V lost 3 bases, and 6 bases had no gene match. The germline V gene has CDR1 SGHTA and CDR2 FQGNSA. This CDR3 has 15 residues. This chain's CDR3 is CASSFPGGSTYEQYF. For the CDR3, the DNA is TGTGCCAGCAGCTTCCCGGGGGGGTCCACCTACGAGCAGTACTTC. The full variable domain, its missing parts supplied by reference TRBV7-2 and TRBJ2-7, is GAGVSQSPSNKVTEKGKDVELRCDPISGHTALYWYRQSLGQGLEFLIYFQGNSAPDKSGLPSDRFSAERTGGSVSTLTIQRTQQEDSAVYLCASSFPGGSTYEQYFGPGTRLTVT.

CDR3 region: CASSLNLATNEKLFF. In DNA form, the CDR3 reads TGTGCCAGCAGTCTGAATTTAGCAACTAATGAAAAACTGTTTTTT. The rearrangement joins TRBV6-5 to TRBJ1-4; D is undetermined. The germline gives CDR1 MNHEY, CDR2 SVGAGI. The CDR3 covers 15 residues. Trimming cost V 5 bases and J 0 bases, with 10 bases left between them.